This is a list of T cell receptor beta chains from one sample in a study of shared T cell receptors in the human thymus. Assay: immunoSEQ multiplex PCR; the TCRdb copy retains only in-frame clones and omits some. The repertoire has about 660,000 clones, 88% of them found once; the top ten carry 0.0095% to 0.012%. These data were also filed under a second study, of human thymus T cells.

Sequenced: thymocytes. These receptors all come from a boy younger than two with a congenital heart defect. Both conserved end residues are part of each CDR3. D genes are given only for firm matches. Size tells how often a clone was seen (once, few, many) or the class of an expanded clone, and some rows leave it out.

d_gene: TRBD2; v_gene: TRBV27; j_gene: TRBJ2-1; abundance: NA; CDR3aa: CASSSGLAGGLSSYNEQFF; CDR3nt: TGTGCCAGCAGTTCAGGACTAGCGGGAGGCCTCAGCTCCTACAATGAGCAGTTCTTC
d_gene: TRBD2; v_gene: TRBV27; j_gene: TRBJ2-7; abundance: few; CDR3aa: CASSRWLAGNYEQYF; CDR3nt: TGTGCCAGCAGCCGTTGGCTAGCGGGAAACTACGAGCAGTACTTC
d_gene: NA; v_gene: TRBV4-1; j_gene: TRBJ2-2; abundance: NA; CDR3aa: CASRTDRNTGELFF; CDR3nt: TGCGCCAGCAGAACAGACAGGAACACCGGGGAGCTGTTTTTT
d_gene: NA; v_gene: TRBV11-3; j_gene: TRBJ2-7; abundance: NA; CDR3aa: CASSLPGRPTEEQYF; CDR3nt: TGTGCCAGCAGCCTCCCGGGGAGACCCACCGAGGAGCAGTACTTC
d_gene: TRBD1; v_gene: TRBV15; j_gene: TRBJ2-6; abundance: NA; CDR3aa: CATSLRTGTGANVLTF; CDR3nt: TGTGCCACCAGCTTACGGACAGGAACTGGGGCCAACGTCCTGACTTTC
d_gene: NA; v_gene: TRBV7-3; j_gene: TRBJ2-2; abundance: NA; CDR3aa: CASSWDSNTGELFF; CDR3nt: TGTGCCAGCAGCTGGGACTCGAACACCGGGGAGCTGTTTTTT
d_gene: TRBD2; v_gene: TRBV15; j_gene: TRBJ2-5; abundance: NA; CDR3aa: CATSRAHSGGGAQYF; CDR3nt: TGTGCCACCAGCAGAGCCCACAGCGGTGGGGGGGCCCAGTACTTC
d_gene: TRBD2; v_gene: TRBV2; j_gene: TRBJ2-1; abundance: NA; CDR3aa: CASSVGLAGGEQFF; CDR3nt: TGTGCCAGCAGTGTGGGACTAGCGGGAGGTGAGCAGTTCTTC
d_gene: TRBD1; v_gene: TRBV7-9; j_gene: TRBJ2-7; abundance: NA; CDR3aa: CASSAKTGGIYEQYF; CDR3nt: TGTGCCAGCAGCGCCAAGACAGGGGGTATCTATGAGCAGTACTTC
d_gene: TRBD2; v_gene: TRBV27; j_gene: TRBJ2-5; abundance: NA; CDR3aa: CASSRELAGEGGYQETQYF; CDR3nt: TGTGCCAGCAGTCGCGAACTAGCGGGAGAGGGGGGCTACCAAGAGACCCAGTACTTC
d_gene: TRBD2; v_gene: TRBV14; j_gene: TRBJ2-7; abundance: NA; CDR3aa: CASSQDPLAGLTAPLYEQYF; CDR3nt: TGTGCCAGCAGCCAAGACCCCTTAGCGGGACTTACCGCGCCTCTCTACGAGCAGTACTTC
d_gene: NA; v_gene: TRBV5-6; j_gene: TRBJ1-1; abundance: NA; CDR3aa: CASSLARLGEMNTEAFF; CDR3nt: TGTGCCAGCAGCTTGGCCAGGTTAGGGGAAATGAACACTGAAGCTTTCTTT
d_gene: TRBD2; v_gene: TRBV25-1; j_gene: TRBJ2-1; abundance: NA; CDR3aa: CASSESESGLAGGNEQFF; CDR3nt: TGTGCCAGCAGTGAATCTGAATCGGGACTAGCGGGTGGTAATGAGCAGTTCTTC
d_gene: NA; v_gene: TRBV5-6; j_gene: TRBJ1-2; abundance: NA; CDR3aa: CASSRDASGRGCTF; CDR3nt: TGTGCCAGCAGCCGAGACGCTAGCGGGAGAGGGTGCACCTTC
d_gene: NA; v_gene: TRBV30; j_gene: TRBJ2-3; abundance: NA; CDR3aa: CAWNPDRRNTQYF; CDR3nt: TGTGCCTGGAACCCTGACAGACGGAATACGCAGTATTTT
d_gene: TRBD2; v_gene: TRBV30; j_gene: TRBJ2-1; abundance: NA; CDR3aa: CAWNSGRWFEQFF; CDR3nt: TGTGCCTGGAATAGCGGGAGATGGTTTGAGCAGTTCTTC
d_gene: TRBD2; v_gene: TRBV7-2; j_gene: TRBJ2-1; abundance: NA; CDR3aa: CASSFPLAGGPIRDNEQFF; CDR3nt: TGTGCCAGCAGCTTTCCACTAGCGGGAGGGCCGATTCGTGACAATGAGCAGTTCTTC
d_gene: NA; v_gene: TRBV5-1; j_gene: TRBJ2-5; abundance: NA; CDR3aa: CASSLRAGLGSQETQYF; CDR3nt: TGCGCCAGCAGCTTGAGAGCAGGCTTAGGATCCCAAGAGACCCAGTACTTC
d_gene: NA; v_gene: TRBV4-2; j_gene: TRBJ2-1; abundance: NA; CDR3aa: CASSQDASGSYNEQFF; CDR3nt: TGTGCCAGCAGCCAAGATGCCAGCGGATCCTACAATGAGCAGTTCTTC
d_gene: TRBD2; v_gene: TRBV27; j_gene: TRBJ2-7; abundance: NA; CDR3aa: CASSPPRGVAGTYEQYF; CDR3nt: TGTGCCAGCAGCCCCCCAAGAGGGGTAGCGGGAACGTACGAGCAGTACTTC